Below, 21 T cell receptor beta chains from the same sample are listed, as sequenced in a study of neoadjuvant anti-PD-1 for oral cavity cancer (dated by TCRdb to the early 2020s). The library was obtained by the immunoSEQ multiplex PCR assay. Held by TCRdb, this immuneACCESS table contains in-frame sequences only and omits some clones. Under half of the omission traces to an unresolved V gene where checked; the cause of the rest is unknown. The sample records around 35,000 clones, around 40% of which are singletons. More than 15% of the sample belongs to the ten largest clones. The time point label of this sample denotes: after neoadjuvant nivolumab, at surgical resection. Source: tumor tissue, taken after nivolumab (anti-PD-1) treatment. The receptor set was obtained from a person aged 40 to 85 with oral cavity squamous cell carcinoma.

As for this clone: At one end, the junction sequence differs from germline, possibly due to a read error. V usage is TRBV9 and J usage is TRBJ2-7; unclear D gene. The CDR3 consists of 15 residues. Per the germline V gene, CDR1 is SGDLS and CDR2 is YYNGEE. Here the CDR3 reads CASSVAGLATGPLRF. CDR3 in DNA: TGTGCCAGCAGCGTAGCTGGTTTAGCAACCGGGCCCCTGCGCTTC. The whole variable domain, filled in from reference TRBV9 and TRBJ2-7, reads DSGVTQTPKHLITATGQRVTLRCSPRSGDLSVYWYQQSLDQGLQFLIQYYNGEERAKGNILERFSAQQFPDLHSELNLSSLELGDSALYFCASSVAGLATGPLRFGPGTRLTVT.

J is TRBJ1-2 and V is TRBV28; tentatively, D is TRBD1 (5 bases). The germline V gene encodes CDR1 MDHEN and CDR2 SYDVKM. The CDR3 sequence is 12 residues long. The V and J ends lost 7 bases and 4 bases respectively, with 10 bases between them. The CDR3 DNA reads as TGTGCCAGCACCCAGGGTGCCTATGGCTACACCTTC. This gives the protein CASTQGAYGYTF.

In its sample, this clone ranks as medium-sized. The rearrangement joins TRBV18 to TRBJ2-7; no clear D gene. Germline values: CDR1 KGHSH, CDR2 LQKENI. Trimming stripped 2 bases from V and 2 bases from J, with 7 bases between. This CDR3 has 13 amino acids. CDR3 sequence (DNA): TGTGCCAGCTCACCAGTTGGCCCCTACGAGCAGTACTTC. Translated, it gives CASSPVGPYEQYF.

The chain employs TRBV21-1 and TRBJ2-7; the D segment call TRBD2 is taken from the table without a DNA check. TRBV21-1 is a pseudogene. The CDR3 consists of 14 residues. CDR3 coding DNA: TGTGCCAGCAGCAAAGATGTAGCGTTCGAGAGCTTGTACTTC. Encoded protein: CASSKDVAFESLYF.

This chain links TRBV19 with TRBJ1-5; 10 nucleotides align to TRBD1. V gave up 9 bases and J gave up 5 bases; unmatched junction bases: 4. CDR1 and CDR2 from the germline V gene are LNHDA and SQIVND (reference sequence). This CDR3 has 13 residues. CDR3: CASADRGHQPQHF. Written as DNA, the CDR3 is TGTGCCAGCGCCGACAGGGGGCATCAGCCCCAGCATTTT.

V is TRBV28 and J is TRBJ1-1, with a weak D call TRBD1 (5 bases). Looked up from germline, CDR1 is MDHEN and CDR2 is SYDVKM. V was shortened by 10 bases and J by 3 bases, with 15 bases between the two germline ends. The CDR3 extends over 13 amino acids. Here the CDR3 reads CATSGGWDTEAFF. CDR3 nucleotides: TGTGCCACCTCGGGGGGGTGGGACACTGAAGCTTTCTTT.

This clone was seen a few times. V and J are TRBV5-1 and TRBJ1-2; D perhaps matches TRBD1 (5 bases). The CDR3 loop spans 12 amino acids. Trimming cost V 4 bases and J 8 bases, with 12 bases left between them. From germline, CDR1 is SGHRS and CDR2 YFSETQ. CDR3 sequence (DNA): TGCGCCAGCAGCGGCCGACAGAACGGCTACACCTTC. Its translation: CASSGRQNGYTF.

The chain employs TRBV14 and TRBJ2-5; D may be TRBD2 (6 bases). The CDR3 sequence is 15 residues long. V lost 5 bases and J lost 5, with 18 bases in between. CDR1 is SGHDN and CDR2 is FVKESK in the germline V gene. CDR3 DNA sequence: TGTGCCAGCAGCTGGACTACAGACAGAGGGGAGACCCAGTACTTC. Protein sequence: CASSWTTDRGETQYF.

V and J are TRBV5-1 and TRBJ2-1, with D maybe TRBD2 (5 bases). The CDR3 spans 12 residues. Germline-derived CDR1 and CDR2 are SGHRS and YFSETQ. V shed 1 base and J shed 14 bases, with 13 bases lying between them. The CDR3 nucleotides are TGCGCCAGCAGCTTGCTACTAGGGCCCAAGTTCTTC. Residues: CASSLLLGPKFF.

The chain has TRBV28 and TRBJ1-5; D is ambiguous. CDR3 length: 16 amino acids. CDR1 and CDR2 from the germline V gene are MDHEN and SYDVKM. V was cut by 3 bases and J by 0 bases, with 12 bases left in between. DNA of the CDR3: TGTGCCAGCAGTTTTCGGGCACCGGCTAGCAATCAGCCCCAGCATTTT. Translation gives CASSFRAPASNQPQHF.

The CDR3 DNA is TGTGCCAGCATCCACTCTTCGGGGGGGAACTATGGCTACACCTTC. Translation: CASIHSSGGNYGYTF. The chain recombines TRBV6-5 with TRBJ1-2; D is perhaps TRBD1 (5 bases). V lost 7 bases and J 2 bases, leaving 17 bases between the germline ends. The CDR3 has 15 amino acids. Germline V gene sequence: CDR1 MNHEY, CDR2 SVGAGI.

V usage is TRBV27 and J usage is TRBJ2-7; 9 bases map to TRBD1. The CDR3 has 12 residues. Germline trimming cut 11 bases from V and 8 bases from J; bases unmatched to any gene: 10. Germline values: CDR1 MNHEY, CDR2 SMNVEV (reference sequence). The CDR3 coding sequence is TGTGCCCGCCGGGACAGGGACCTAAAGCAGTACTTC. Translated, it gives CARRDRDLKQYF.

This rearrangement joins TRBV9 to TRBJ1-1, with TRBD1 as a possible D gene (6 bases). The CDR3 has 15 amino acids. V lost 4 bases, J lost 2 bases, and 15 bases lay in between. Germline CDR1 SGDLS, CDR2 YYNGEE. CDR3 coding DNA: TGTGCCAGCAGCCCACTGGGGGGGACAAACACTGAAGCTTTCTTT. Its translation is CASSPLGGTNTEAFF.

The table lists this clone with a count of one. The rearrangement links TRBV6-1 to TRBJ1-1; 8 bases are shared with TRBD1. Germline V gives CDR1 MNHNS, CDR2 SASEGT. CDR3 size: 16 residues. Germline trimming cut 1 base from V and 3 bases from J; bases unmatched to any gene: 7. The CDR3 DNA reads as TGTGCCAGCAGTGAAGGGACAGGGCGGTTAGACACTGAAGCTTTCTTT. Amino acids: CASSEGTGRLDTEAFF.

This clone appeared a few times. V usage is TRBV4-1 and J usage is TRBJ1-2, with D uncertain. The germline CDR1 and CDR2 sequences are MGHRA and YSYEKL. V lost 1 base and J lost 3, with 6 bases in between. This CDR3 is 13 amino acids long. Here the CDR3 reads CASSQALHYGYTF. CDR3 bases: TGCGCCAGCAGCCAAGCCCTACACTATGGCTACACCTTC.

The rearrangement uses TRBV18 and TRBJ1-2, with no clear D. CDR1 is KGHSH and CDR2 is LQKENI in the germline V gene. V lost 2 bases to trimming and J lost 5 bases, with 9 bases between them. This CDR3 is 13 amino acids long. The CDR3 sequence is CASSPGQPYGYTF. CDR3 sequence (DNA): TGTGCCAGCTCACCAGGGCAGCCATATGGCTACACCTTC.

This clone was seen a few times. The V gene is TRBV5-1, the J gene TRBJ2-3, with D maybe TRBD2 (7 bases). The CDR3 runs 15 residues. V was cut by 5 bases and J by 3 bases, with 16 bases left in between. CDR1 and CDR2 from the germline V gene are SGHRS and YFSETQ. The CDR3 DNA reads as TGCGCCAGCAGTTTTGATGGGAGGGGGACAGATACGCAGTATTTT. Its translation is CASSFDGRGTDTQYF.

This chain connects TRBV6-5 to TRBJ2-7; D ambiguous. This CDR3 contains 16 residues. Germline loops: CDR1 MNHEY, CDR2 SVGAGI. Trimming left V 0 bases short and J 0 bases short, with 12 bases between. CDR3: CASSYSILGSSYEQYF. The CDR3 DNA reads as TGTGCCAGCAGTTACTCAATCCTAGGTAGCTCCTACGAGCAGTACTTC.

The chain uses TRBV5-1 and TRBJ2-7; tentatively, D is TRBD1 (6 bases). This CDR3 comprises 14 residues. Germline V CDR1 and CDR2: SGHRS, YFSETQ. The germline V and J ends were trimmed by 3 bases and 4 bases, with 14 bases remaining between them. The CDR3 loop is CASSSGAAGYEQYF. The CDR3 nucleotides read TGCGCCAGCAGCTCAGGGGCCGCCGGTTACGAGCAGTACTTC.

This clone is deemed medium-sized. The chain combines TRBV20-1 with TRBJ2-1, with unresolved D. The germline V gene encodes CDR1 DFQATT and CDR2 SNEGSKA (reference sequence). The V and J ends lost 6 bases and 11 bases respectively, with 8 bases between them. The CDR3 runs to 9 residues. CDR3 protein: CSASGQQFF. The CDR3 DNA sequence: TGCAGTGCCTCCGGGCAGCAGTTCTTC.

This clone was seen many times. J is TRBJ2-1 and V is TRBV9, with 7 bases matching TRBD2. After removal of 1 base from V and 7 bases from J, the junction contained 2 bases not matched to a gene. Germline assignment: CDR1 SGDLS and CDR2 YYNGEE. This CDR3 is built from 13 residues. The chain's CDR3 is CASSVRGGNEQFF. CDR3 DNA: TGTGCCAGCAGCGTACGCGGGGGAAATGAGCAGTTCTTC.